This T cell receptor beta chain was sequenced for a study of T cell repertoires in ileal Crohn's disease. Study summary: All patients had surgery for stricturing (61%) or penetrating (around 40%) disease. Postoperative therapy was given to about half: 10 to 12 thiopurines, some 18 anti-TNF agents. Whole-study results and caveats: Sorted CD8 T cells held more high-frequency clones than CD4.

TCRB immunosequencing input was roughly 500 nanograms of biopsy DNA per sample. Method: immunoSEQ multiplex PCR; TCRdb's copy keeps in-frame clones and lacks some. Of around 2,000 clones in the sample, roughly nine tenths are singletons; the top ten hold roughly 6%. The CDR3 totals 16 residues. Germline CDR1 reads SGHAT; CDR2 reads FQNNGV. Trimming cost V 5 bases and J 3 bases; bases outside gene matches: 7. In regard to this clone: Its antigen is still unknown.

The sample consisted of ileal tissue. This chain connects TRBV11-2 to TRBJ1-3; 10 bases are a match to TRBD1. This sequence was found in an adult with Crohn's disease. DNA for the CDR3: TGTGCCAGCAGCCGATGGACAGGGGGAATTGGAAACACCATATATTTT. It yields the protein CASSRWTGGIGNTIYF.